This T cell receptor (beta chain) appears in the sequencing data of a study of post-analysis software for immune sequencing data. In the study overall: The cohort encompassed relapsing-remitting, secondary progressive and progressive-relapsing multiple sclerosis disease courses.

Incorporated into the TCR beta cDNA libraries were unique molecular identifiers, which served to reduce PCR and sequencing biases. T cells numbering roughly 0.85 to 11 million yielded roughly 0.5 million cDNA molecules. TCRdb recomputed calls from the PCR reads with MiXCR, one row per CDR3 protein. The sample holds about 820,000 distinct CDR3 sequences, 53% seen once. As to this clonotype: The antigen is not known.

Looked up from germline, CDR1 is MGHRA and CDR2 is YSYEKL. This CDR3 is built from 15 residues. Trimming left V 0 bases short and J 4 bases short, with 12 bases between. Study-wide results and caveats: Strong co-clustering by F measure linked samples that shared a preparation batch. Four or five TRBV segments, TRBV5-6, TRBV5-1 and TRBV20-1 among them, were found more frequent in patients than controls.

This clonotype originated in a girl between 10 and 17 years old with multiple sclerosis. The sequencing input was blood. The chain has TRBV4-1 and TRBJ1-1, with a tentative D call TRBD1 (6 bases). In DNA, the CDR3 is TGCGCCAGCAGCCAAGAGGGAACAGGGATCACTGAAGCTTTCTTT. Encoded protein: CASSQEGTGITEAFF.